Listed below are T cell receptor beta chains from one sample, sequenced in a study of T cell responses to AZD1222 COVID-19 vaccine. The data were produced by immunoSEQ multiplex PCR, yet TCRdb's version contains in-frame clones alone and is incomplete. The sample shows more than 95,000 clones, roughly 87% of them seen only once. The sequenced sample was peripheral blood, obtained on day 0 of AZD1222 vaccination. These receptors were taken from an adult in good health. Each CDR3 is given with its conserved first and last residue. A D gene is named only where the DNA matches it firmly.

v_call,cdr3_length,d_call,j_call,cdr3_aa
TRBV6-5,15,NA,TRBJ2-3,CASSLDKGNTDTQYF
TRBV4-2,17,TRBD2,TRBJ2-1,CASSQDGEVAGGSEQFF
TRBV3-1/TRBV3-2,14,NA,TRBJ1-5,CASSSGGEVQPQHF
TRBV5-6,14,NA,TRBJ2-4,CASSLLDRDNIQYF
TRBV27,18,NA,TRBJ1-6,CASSLYWRQPTYNSPLHF
TRBV18,15,NA,TRBJ1-5,CASSPSHNSNQPQHF
TRBV9,14,TRBD1,TRBJ1-1,CASNPQGGNTEAFF
TRBV19,16,TRBD1,TRBJ1-5,CASSRQDRGRNQPQHF
TRBV29-1,13,TRBD1,TRBJ1-2,CSVPGQGASGYTF
TRBV5-5,15,NA,TRBJ2-5,CASSSYEAGGETQYF
TRBV4-2,15,TRBD1,TRBJ1-4,CASSPRDRGNEKLFF
TRBV5-1,14,NA,TRBJ1-1,CASTVGLRAPEAFF
TRBV28,17,TRBD2,TRBJ2-1,CASSLGRLAGAPNEQFF
TRBV7-9,16,NA,TRBJ2-7,CASSLSNSASFYEQYF
TRBV5-6,12,NA,TRBJ1-1,CASSLWTDEAFF
TRBV4-1,16,NA,TRBJ1-6,CASSQEQGSYNSPLHF
TRBV6-1,16,NA,TRBJ2-5,CASSERVGRVVKTQYF
TRBV27,14,NA,TRBJ2-2,CASSLQRGPGELFF
TRBV9,14,NA,TRBJ1-2,CASTDGTLNYGYTF
TRBV29-1,14,NA,TRBJ2-1,CSVEGLAILNEQFF
TRBV7-8,15,NA,TRBJ1-1,CASSLVKGGNTEAFF
TRBV7-9,17,TRBD1,TRBJ1-2,CASSPHGQGSTNYGYTF
TRBV5-5,15,TRBD1,TRBJ1-2,CASSRLTGGSDGYTF
TRBV30,12,NA,TRBJ2-7,CAWSPRTYEQYF
TRBV7-2,14,NA,TRBJ1-6,CASSSPTRSSPLHF
TRBV19,15,TRBD1,TRBJ2-3,CASSTRDRGTDTQYF
TRBV27,14,NA,TRBJ1-2,CASSLAGANYGYTF
TRBV2,15,TRBD1,TRBJ1-4,CASSARTGTNEKLFF
TRBV4-1,17,TRBD2,TRBJ2-3,CASSQEGTSGGADTQYF
TRBV6-5,14,NA,TRBJ1-2,CASRTGTLEKGYTF
TRBV9,16,NA,TRBJ2-2,CASSVGHGANTGELFF
TRBV19,11,NA,TRBJ1-5,CASSQGQPQHF
TRBV7-2,15,TRBD2,TRBJ2-7,CASSRGSGPSYEQYF
TRBV5-6,15,TRBD1,TRBJ1-3,CASSFPRGLGNTIYF
TRBV3-1/TRBV3-2,16,NA,TRBJ1-3,CASSQGRSMSGNTIYF
TRBV3-1/TRBV3-2,14,NA,TRBJ2-7,CASSQDPGEYEQYF
TRBV5-4,12,NA,TRBJ2-7,CASSLDLDPLCF
TRBV5-1,16,TRBD1,TRBJ1-4,CASSQGQKATNEKLFF
TRBV7-2,16,NA,TRBJ1-1,CASSLVPEPRNTEAFF
TRBV19,15,NA,TRBJ2-3,CASSIGTMGADTQYF
TRBV7-2,11,NA,TRBJ1-1,CASSRNTEAFF
TRBV7-8,14,NA,TRBJ1-2,CASSANPGLLGYTF
TRBV5-4,12,TRBD1,TRBJ2-7,CASSRDSYEQYF
TRBV27,16,NA,TRBJ2-1,CASSMDTVNYYNEQFF
TRBV7-9,13,NA,TRBJ1-2,CASSPGEESGYTF